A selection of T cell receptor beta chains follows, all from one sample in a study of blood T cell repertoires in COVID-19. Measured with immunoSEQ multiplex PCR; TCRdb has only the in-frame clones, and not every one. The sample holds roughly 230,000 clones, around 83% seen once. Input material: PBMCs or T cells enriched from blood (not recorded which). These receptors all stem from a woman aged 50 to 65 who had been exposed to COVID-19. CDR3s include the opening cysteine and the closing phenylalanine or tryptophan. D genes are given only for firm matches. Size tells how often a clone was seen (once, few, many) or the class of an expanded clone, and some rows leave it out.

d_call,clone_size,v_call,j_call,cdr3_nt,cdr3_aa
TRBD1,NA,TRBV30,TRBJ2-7,TGTGCCTGGAGTGTACGGGTAGGGACAGGGAGTAGTTACGAGCAGTACTTC,CAWSVRVGTGSSYEQYF
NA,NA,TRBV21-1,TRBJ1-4,TGTGCCAGCAGCAAAGATTTAGGGGGGGAACTGTTTTTT,CASSKDLGGELFF
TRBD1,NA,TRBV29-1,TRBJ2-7,TGCAGCGCCACGACAGGGTACGAGCAGTACTTC,CSATTGYEQYF
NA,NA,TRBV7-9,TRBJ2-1,TGTGCCAGCAACGGTATCGGGACAACGAATGAGCAGTTCTTC,CASNGIGTTNEQFF
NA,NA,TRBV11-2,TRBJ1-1,TGTGCCAGCAGCTTAGGTCACCGCGGGGCTTTCTTT,CASSLGHRGAFF
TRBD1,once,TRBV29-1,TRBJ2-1,TGCAGCGTTGCAAGTAGACAGGGAAACAATGAGCAGTTCTTC,CSVASRQGNNEQFF
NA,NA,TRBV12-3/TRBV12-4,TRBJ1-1,TGTGCCAGCACCCTGGGAGGGCTCGCTGAAGCTTTCTTT,CASTLGGLAEAFF
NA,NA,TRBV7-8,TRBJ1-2,TGTGCCAGCAGCCCAGGGTCCTCTCAAGGCTACACCTTC,CASSPGSSQGYTF
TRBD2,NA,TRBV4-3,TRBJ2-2,TGCGCCAGCAAGGTTGATAGCGGGACCGGGGAGCTGTTTTTT,CASKVDSGTGELFF
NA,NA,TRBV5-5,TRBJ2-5,TGTGCCAGCAGCTTGGGACAGCCAGAGACCCAGTACTTC,CASSLGQPETQYF
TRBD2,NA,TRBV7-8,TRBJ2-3,TGTGCCAGCAGCTTGGGCGGGAGAACAGATACGCAGTATTTT,CASSLGGRTDTQYF
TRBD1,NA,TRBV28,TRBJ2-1,TGTGCCAGCAGTTTACTGGACAGGGGTCATGAGCAGTTCTTC,CASSLLDRGHEQFF
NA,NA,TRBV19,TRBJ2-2,TGTGCCAGTACCCCCTTTGCTCGGGTGACGAACACCGGGGAGCTGTTTTTT,CASTPFARVTNTGELFF
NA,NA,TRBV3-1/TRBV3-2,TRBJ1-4,TGTGCCAGCAGCCAAGAAACGGGGGTGGCTAATGAAAAACTGTTTTTT,CASSQETGVANEKLFF
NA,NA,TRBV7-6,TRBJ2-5,TGTGCCAGCAGCTCCCAACGGGGAGAGACCCAGTACTTC,CASSSQRGETQYF
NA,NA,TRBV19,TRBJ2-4,TGTGCCAGTAGTATCGTCGCAGGAAACATTCAGTACTTC,CASSIVAGNIQYF
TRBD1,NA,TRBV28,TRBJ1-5,TGTGCCAGCAGCCCGATAGACAGGGCCTATCAGCCCCAGCATTTT,CASSPIDRAYQPQHF
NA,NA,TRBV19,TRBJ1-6,TGTGCCAGTAGGAAAGAGTTTCCCACGAGCTCCTATAATTCACCCCTCCACTTT,CASRKEFPTSSYNSPLHF
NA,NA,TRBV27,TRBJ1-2,TGTGCCAGCAGCGAGGGCCCAGTAGCTAACTATGGCTACACCTTC,CASSEGPVANYGYTF
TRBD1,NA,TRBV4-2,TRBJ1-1,TGTGCCAGCAGCCAAGGGGGGGGACAGGGCTTCTCAAACACTGAAGCTTTCTTT,CASSQGGGQGFSNTEAFF
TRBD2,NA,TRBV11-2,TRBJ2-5,TGTGCCAGCAGCTTAGATCGGGGGGACCAAGAGACCCAGTACTTC,CASSLDRGDQETQYF
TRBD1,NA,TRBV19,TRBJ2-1,TGTGCCAGTAGTCATAACAGGGGGCGGCCTTACAATGAGCAGTTCTTC,CASSHNRGRPYNEQFF
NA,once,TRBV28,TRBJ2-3,TGTGCCACCGCGGGCACAGATACGCAGTATTTT,CATAGTDTQYF
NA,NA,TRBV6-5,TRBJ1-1,TGTGCCAGCAGTTACTCGGGGGCACACACTGAAGCTTTCTTT,CASSYSGAHTEAFF
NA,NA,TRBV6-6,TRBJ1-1,TGTGCCAGCAGAGATAATACAGGTCCCAGGAACACTGAAGCTTTCTTT,CASRDNTGPRNTEAFF
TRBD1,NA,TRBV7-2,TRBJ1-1,TGTGCCAGCAGCGCCTGGACAGGGCGGAACACTGAAGCTTTCTTT,CASSAWTGRNTEAFF
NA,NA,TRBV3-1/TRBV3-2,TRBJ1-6,TGTGCCAGCAGTCTTCAGGGGTATGGTTCACCCCTCCACTTT,CASSLQGYGSPLHF
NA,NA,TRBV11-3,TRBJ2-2,TGTGCCAGCAGTTCCACCGGGACTTCGAACACCGGGGAGCTGTTTTTT,CASSSTGTSNTGELFF
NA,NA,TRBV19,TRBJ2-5,TGTGCCAGTAGTATGGACGGCTGGGGGCCGGAGACCCAGTACTTC,CASSMDGWGPETQYF
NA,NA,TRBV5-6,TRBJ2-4,TGTGCCAGCAGCTTGTCCGGTACGGGGGACATTCAGTACTTC,CASSLSGTGDIQYF
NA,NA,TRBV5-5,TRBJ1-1,TGTGCCAGCAGCTCGGAGGGCCAAGAAGCTTTCTTT,CASSSEGQEAFF